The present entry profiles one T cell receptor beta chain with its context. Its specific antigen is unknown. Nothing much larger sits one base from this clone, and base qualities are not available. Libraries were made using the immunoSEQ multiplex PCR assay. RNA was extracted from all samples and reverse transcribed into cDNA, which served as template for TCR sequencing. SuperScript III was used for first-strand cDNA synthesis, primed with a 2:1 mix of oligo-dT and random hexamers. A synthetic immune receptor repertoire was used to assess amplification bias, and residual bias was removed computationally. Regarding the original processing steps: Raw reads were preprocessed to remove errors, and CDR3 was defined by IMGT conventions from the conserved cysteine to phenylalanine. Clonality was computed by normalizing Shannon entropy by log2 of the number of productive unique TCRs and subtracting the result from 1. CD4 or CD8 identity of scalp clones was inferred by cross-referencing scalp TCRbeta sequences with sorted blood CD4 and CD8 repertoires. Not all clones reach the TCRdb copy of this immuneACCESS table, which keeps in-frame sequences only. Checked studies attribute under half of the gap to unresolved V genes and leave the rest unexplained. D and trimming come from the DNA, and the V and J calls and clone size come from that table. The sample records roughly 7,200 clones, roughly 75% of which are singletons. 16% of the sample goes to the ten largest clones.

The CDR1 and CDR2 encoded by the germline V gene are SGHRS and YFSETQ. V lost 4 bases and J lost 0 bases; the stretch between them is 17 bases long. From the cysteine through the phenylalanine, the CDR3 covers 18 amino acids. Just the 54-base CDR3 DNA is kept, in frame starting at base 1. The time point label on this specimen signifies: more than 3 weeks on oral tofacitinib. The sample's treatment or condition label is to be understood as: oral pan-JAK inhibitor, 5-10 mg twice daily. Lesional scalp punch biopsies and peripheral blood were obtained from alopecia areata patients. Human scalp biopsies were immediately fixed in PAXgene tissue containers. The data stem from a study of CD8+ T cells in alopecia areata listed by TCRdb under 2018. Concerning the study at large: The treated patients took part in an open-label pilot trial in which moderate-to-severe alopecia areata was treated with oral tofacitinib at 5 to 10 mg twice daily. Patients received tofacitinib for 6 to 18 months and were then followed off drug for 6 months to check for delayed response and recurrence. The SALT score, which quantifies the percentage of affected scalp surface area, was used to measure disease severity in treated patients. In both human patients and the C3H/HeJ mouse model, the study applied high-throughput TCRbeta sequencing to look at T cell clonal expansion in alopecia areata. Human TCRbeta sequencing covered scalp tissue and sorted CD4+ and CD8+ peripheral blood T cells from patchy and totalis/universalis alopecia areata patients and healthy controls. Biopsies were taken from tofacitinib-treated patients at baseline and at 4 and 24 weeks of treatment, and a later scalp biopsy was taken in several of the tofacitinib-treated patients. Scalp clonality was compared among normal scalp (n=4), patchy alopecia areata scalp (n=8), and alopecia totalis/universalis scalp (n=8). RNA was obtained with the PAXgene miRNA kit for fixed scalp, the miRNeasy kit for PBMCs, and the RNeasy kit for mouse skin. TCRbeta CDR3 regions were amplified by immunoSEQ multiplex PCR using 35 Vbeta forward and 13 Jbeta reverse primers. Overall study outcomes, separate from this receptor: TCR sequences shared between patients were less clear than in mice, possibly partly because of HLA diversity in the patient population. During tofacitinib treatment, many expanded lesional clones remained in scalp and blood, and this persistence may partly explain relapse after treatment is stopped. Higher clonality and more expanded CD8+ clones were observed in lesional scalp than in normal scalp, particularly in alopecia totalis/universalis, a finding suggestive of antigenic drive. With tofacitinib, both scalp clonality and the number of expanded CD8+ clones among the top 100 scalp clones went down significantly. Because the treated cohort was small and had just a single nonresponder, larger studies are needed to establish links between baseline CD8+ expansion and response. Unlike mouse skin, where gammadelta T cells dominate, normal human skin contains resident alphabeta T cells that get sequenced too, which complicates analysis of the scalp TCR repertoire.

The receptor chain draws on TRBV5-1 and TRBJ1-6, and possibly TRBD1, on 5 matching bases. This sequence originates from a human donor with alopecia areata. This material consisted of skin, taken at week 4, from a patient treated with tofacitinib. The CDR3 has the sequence CASSQGSLGSSYNSPLHF. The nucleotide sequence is TGCGCCAGCAGCCAGGGTTCGCTGGGAAGCTCCTATAATTCACCCCTCCACTTT.